These T cell receptor beta chains were read from a single sample in a study of T cells after yellow fever vaccination. In TCRdb, the 5' RACE reads were re-called with MiXCR into one record per CDR3 protein. The sample has around 260,000 distinct CDR3 sequences; about 5.2% are singletons. The material sequenced was CD4+ T cells sorted from PBMCs, taken on the day of the yellow fever booster vaccination. These receptors were collected from a man aged 18-30 years who received the YFV17D yellow fever vaccine. Both conserved end residues are part of each CDR3. Fields, in order: clone size, D gene, J gene, V gene, CDR3 DNA, CDR3 protein. A D gene is named only where the DNA matches it firmly. Size is omitted from some rows. Given values are once, few, many or a class for expanded clones.

many,.,TRBJ2-2,TRBV29-1,TGCAGCGTTGATTGGGCCTCTACCGGGGAGCTGTTTTTT,CSVDWASTGELFF
many,TRBD1,TRBJ2-1,TRBV6-4,TGTGCCAGCAGACAGGGACAGGGGGCGTACAATGAGCAGTTCTTC,CASRQGQGAYNEQFF
many,.,TRBJ1-5,TRBV12-5,TGTGCTAGTGCCTTGGAGGGTCAGCCCCAGCATTTT,CASALEGQPQHF
many,.,TRBJ1-1,TRBV7-9,TGTGCCAGCAGCTTAGAAATCCCCAAGACGGCTTTCTTT,CASSLEIPKTAFF
.,.,TRBJ1-1,TRBV6-2/TRBV6-3,TGTGCCAGCAGTTACGACCCCCGAGCTGAAGCTTTCTTT,CASSYDPRAEAFF
many,TRBD1,TRBJ1-2,TRBV29-1,TGCAGCGTAGGACAGGGTGACGATGGCTACACCTTC,CSVGQGDDGYTF
.,.,TRBJ1-6,TRBV12-3/TRBV12-4,TGTGCCAGCAGTTCCGTGGGGTGGGGGGCCGACAATTCACCCCTCCACTTT,CASSSVGWGADNSPLHF
.,TRBD1,TRBJ1-5,TRBV5-8,TGTGCCAGCAGCTTGGACAGGGGATACAATCAGCCCCAGCATTTT,CASSLDRGYNQPQHF
many,.,TRBJ1-2,TRBV5-6,TGTGCCAGCAGCTTGTACCCAACGGGCCGCATGTATGGCTACACCTTC,CASSLYPTGRMYGYTF
few,.,TRBJ1-6,TRBV20-1,TGCAGTGCTAGCCGGCAGGCTCAGGGATCACCCCTCCACTTT,CSASRQAQGSPLHF
few,.,TRBJ2-7,TRBV6-1,TGTGCCAGCAGTGAAATGACACTCTCCTACGAGCAGTACTTC,CASSEMTLSYEQYF
few,.,TRBJ1-1,TRBV5-5,TGTGCCAGCAGCCGGGAGGTGATGAACACTGAAGCTTTCTTT,CASSREVMNTEAFF
few,TRBD2,TRBJ2-5,TRBV5-1,TGCGCCTCCGGGGGTAGCGGGGGTGTACAAGAGACCCAGTACTTC,CASGGSGGVQETQYF